Presented here are 21 T cell receptor beta chains from one specimen sequenced in a study of T cells in Graves' hyperthyroidism and ophthalmopathy (dated 2019 in TCRdb). The library was generated by multiplex PCR. The instrument given in TCRdb is Illumina HiSeq 2000. The TCR beta CDR3 regions were amplified from RNA transcripts. A first-round RT-PCR of the TCR CDR3 used the HTBI primer set with the Qiagen OneStep RT-PCR kit. TCRdb passed the public sequencing reads through fastp at Q25 and MiXCR, retaining productive beta sequences. Identical CDR3 protein sequences are pooled into one entry, listed with their most common genes and DNA. Present in this sample are a few hundred thousand distinct CDR3 sequences, roughly 14% of which were seen just once. Under 7.5% of the sample comes from the top ten. The source material was blood. The receptors were gathered from a woman in her twenties or thirties with Graves' hyperthyroidism.

This clonotype was counted ten times or more. This rearrangement joins TRBV20-1 to TRBJ2-7; 8 nucleotides line up with TRBD2. J gave up 5 bases and V 1 base, and 7 bases lay outside the gene matches. Germline V gene data show CDR1 as DFQATT and CDR2 as SNEGSKA (reference sequence). The CDR3 is 14 residues long. CDR3 sequence: CSARGSGSIHEQYF. The CDR3 DNA follows: TGCAGTGCTAGAGGAAGCGGGAGTATCCACGAGCAGTACTTC.

The chain has TRBV14 and TRBJ1-5; D remains ambiguous. CDR1 is SGHDN and CDR2 is FVKESK in the germline V gene. This CDR3 region has 13 residues. V shed 1 base and J shed 7 bases, with 8 bases lying between them. CDR3 sequence reads: CASSQAAGQPQHF. The CDR3 DNA reads as TGTGCCAGCAGCCAAGCTGCGGGGCAGCCCCAGCATTTT.

In its sample, this clonotype was seen a few times. The chain links TRBV7-8 to TRBJ2-5; 13 nucleotides match TRBD2. CDR1 and CDR2 (germline): SGHVS, FQNEAQ. The CDR3 sequence is 18 residues long. V lost 4 bases, J lost 0 bases, and 8 bases stayed unmatched. CDR3 in amino acids: CASSSSTSGGMYQETQYF. The CDR3 nucleotides are TGTGCCAGCAGCTCCTCGACTAGCGGGGGGATGTACCAAGAGACCCAGTACTTC.

This clonotype was counted at least ten times. The J gene is TRBJ2-7, the V gene TRBV6-2 or TRBV6-3; D unclear. Trimming stripped 4 bases from V and 5 bases from J, with 18 bases between. The CDR3 has 15 residues. Germline lookup yields CDR1 MNHEY and CDR2 SVGEGT. This CDR3 reads CASSSRRLKTDEQYF. In nucleotides, the CDR3 is TGTGCCAGCAGTTCCCGGCGGCTTAAAACCGACGAGCAGTACTTC.

This clonotype occurred many times. This chain joins TRBV3-1 and TRBJ1-6; possible D gene TRBD1, 5 bases. Trimming pared 8 bases from V and 10 bases from J, leaving 12 bases between. The CDR3 is 12 amino acids. The germline CDR1 and CDR2 sequences are LGHDT and YNNKEL (reference sequence). The CDR3 coding sequence is TGTGCCAGCTCTGGGGGAGAATCACCCCTCCACTTT. Translation gives CASSGGESPLHF.

This clonotype was counted at least ten times. The rearrangement joins TRBV2 to TRBJ2-7, with TRBD2 matching 15 bases. The CDR3 has 17 residues. Germline V gene data show CDR1 as SNHLY and CDR2 as FYNNEI. Trimming removed 3 bases from V and 2 bases from J; junction bases left unmatched: 5. Written as DNA, the CDR3 is TGTGCCAGCAGTGAGGGACTAGCGGGAGGAGGCCCCTACGAGCAGTACTTC. This gives the protein CASSEGLAGGGPYEQYF.

This clonotype was detected only a few times. The chain joins TRBV4-1 to TRBJ2-7; maybe TRBD2 (6 bases). The CDR3 has 15 amino acids. The germline gives CDR1 MGHRA, CDR2 YSYEKL. Trimming cost V 4 bases and J 2 bases, with 15 bases left between them. CDR3 coding DNA: TGCGCCAGCAGCCCAACCGGGACTCGAGCCTACGAGCAGTACTTC. This codes for CASSPTGTRAYEQYF.

This clonotype occurred many times. This chain joins TRBV29-1 and TRBJ2-2, with 10 bases aligning to TRBD1. The CDR3 sequence is 13 residues long. V lost 4 bases, J lost 7 bases, and 3 bases stayed unmatched. Germline loops: CDR1 SQVTM, CDR2 ANQGSEA. The chain's CDR3 is CSVGDRGGGELFF. CDR3 sequence (DNA): TGCAGCGTTGGGGACAGGGGCGGCGGGGAGCTGTTTTTT.

This clonotype was found many times. The V gene is TRBV20-1, the J gene TRBJ2-1; perhaps D is TRBD1 or TRBD2 (5 bases each). The CDR3 loop spans 15 amino acids. The V end was cut by 5 bases, the J end by 0 bases, with 14 bases between. Germline V gives CDR1 DFQATT, CDR2 SNEGSKA (reference sequence). The CDR3 DNA follows: TGCAGTGCTGGGGGACCACCGAGCTCCTACAATGAGCAGTTCTTC. Translated: CSAGGPPSSYNEQFF.

Turning to this clonotype: A much larger clone differs by one base, so this may be a read error. The CDR3 nucleotides read TGCAGTGCCCGAGAGAGTGGACAGAGGTCTAATGAGCAGTTCTTC. It encodes CSARESGQRSNEQFF. V gene TRBV20-1 combines with J gene TRBJ2-1, with a weak D call TRBD1 (6 bases). The CDR3 has 15 residues. Germline V gives CDR1 DFQATT, CDR2 SNEGSKA (reference sequence). Deletions cut 6 bases from V and 7 bases from J, with 22 bases between.

The genes are TRBV15 and TRBJ2-1; 8 bases agree with TRBD2. Germline V gives CDR1 LNHNV, CDR2 YYDKDF (reference sequence). This CDR3 is built from 14 residues. V shed 0 bases, J shed 13 bases, and the junction held 8 bases outside the gene matches. The CDR3 DNA sequence: TGTGCCACCAGCAGAGATCTCGGGACTAGTATTCAGTTCTTC. This sequence encodes CATSRDLGTSIQFF.

This rearrangement joins TRBV7-2 to TRBJ2-7, with 13 bases identical to TRBD2. Germline V gene data show CDR1 as SGHTA and CDR2 as FQGNSA. V lost 4 bases, J lost 4 bases, and 4 bases stayed unmatched. This CDR3 region has 15 residues. The DNA for the CDR3 is TGTGCCAGCAGCTGGGGACTAGCGGGAACTTACGAGCAGTACTTC. It is translated as CASSWGLAGTYEQYF.

This chain joins TRBV10-3 and TRBJ2-1, with 14 positions matching TRBD2. The CDR3 covers 15 residues. CDR1 is ENHRY, CDR2 SYGVKD, per germline. J gave up 5 bases and V 5 bases, and 2 bases lay outside the gene matches. In DNA, the CDR3 is TGTGCCATCAGTACGGGACTAGCGGGAGACAATGAGCAGTTCTTC. Encoded protein: CAISTGLAGDNEQFF.

This chain joins TRBV3-1 and TRBJ1-6; 9 positions agree with TRBD1. This CDR3 spans 14 amino acids. Germline V gene lookup returns CDR1 LGHDT and CDR2 YNNKEL (reference sequence). With 5 bases clipped from V and 10 bases from J, the junction kept 6 bases outside the gene matches. The DNA of the CDR3 is TGTGCCAGCAGCGAAGGACAGGGGCGCTCACCCCTCCACTTT. Protein: CASSEGQGRSPLHF.

This clonotype was detected only a few times. The rearrangement joins TRBV7-9 to TRBJ2-2; D is tentatively TRBD1 or TRBD2 (6 bases each). CDR1 is SEHNR, CDR2 FQNEAQ, per germline (reference sequence). Trimming removed 5 bases at V and 6 bases at J, with 22 bases between. The CDR3 length is 17 residues. The CDR3: CASSNLISGAQAGELFF. The CDR3 DNA is TGTGCCAGCAGCAACCTTATATCGGGGGCGCAGGCCGGGGAGCTGTTTTTT. Full variable domain (rest looked up from reference TRBV7-9 and TRBJ2-2): DTGVSQNPRHKITKRGQNVTFRCDPISEHNRLYWYRQTLGQGPEFLTYFQNEAQLEKSRLLSDRFSAERPKGSFSTLEIQRTEQGDSAMYLCASSNLISGAQAGELFFGEGSRLTVL.

The J gene is TRBJ2-3, the V gene TRBV7-2; TRBD2 aligns across 7 bases. The ends lost 5 bases at V and 6 bases at J; junction bases unmatched: 23. The CDR3 loop spans 19 amino acids. Germline loops: CDR1 SGHTA, CDR2 FQGNSA. The CDR3 nucleotides are TGTGCCAGCAGCCCTTCTAGCGGTGTTGGAACGGGGTTTTCGGATACGCAGTATTTT. Amino acids: CASSPSSGVGTGFSDTQYF.

On this clonotype: It may be a read error: a sequence one base away is much more abundant. The V call is TRBV6-9, the J call TRBJ1-1, with D unresolved. CDR1 MNHGY and CDR2 SVAAGI come from the germline V gene. The CDR3 consists of 15 residues. CDR3 DNA sequence: TGTGCCAACAGTTACGTAGCAGCGATGAACACTGAAGCTTTCTTT. Its protein product is CANSYVAAMNTEAFF.

The table lists this clonotype with many counts. V usage is TRBV20-1 and J usage is TRBJ1-1; D not certain. This CDR3 has 13 residues. V dropped 5 bases and J dropped 3 bases, with 13 bases sitting between them. From germline, CDR1 is DFQATT and CDR2 SNEGSKA (reference sequence). The CDR3 DNA sequence: TGCAGTGCTTTAGCAGGCCGGTACACTGAAGCTTTCTTT. This gives the protein CSALAGRYTEAFF.

This clonotype was recorded many times. For the CDR3, the DNA is TGCAGTGCCAGCAAGGGGACGGGAACAGATACGCAGTATTTT. Residues: CSASKGTGTDTQYF. The rearrangement uses TRBV20-1 and TRBJ2-3; D may correspond to TRBD1 or TRBD2 (5 bases each). The CDR3 is 14 residues long. V lost 6 bases, J lost 3 bases, and 16 bases lay in between. Germline V gene lookup returns CDR1 DFQATT and CDR2 SNEGSKA (reference sequence).

This chain connects TRBV6-1 to TRBJ2-3; 11 nucleotides match TRBD2. The CDR3 spans 16 residues. The V and J ends lost 3 bases and 4 bases, in that order; junction bases with no gene match: 6. Germline CDR1 and CDR2: MNHNS and SASEGT. In DNA form, the CDR3 reads TGTGCCAGCAGTGAGTTACTAGCGGGAGCCGCAGATACGCAGTATTTT. As protein: CASSELLAGAADTQYF.

The chain joins TRBV4-1 to TRBJ2-3, with D tentatively TRBD2 (6 bases). There are 18 residues in the CDR3. The ends were cut back, 3 bases at V and 0 bases at J, with 19 bases in the middle. Germline CDR1 reads MGHRA; CDR2 reads YSYEKL. CDR3 amino acids: CASSQIPLTSRSTDTQYF. CDR3 in DNA: TGCGCCAGCAGCCAGATACCCCTTACTAGCAGAAGCACAGATACGCAGTATTTT.